This passage covers 2 T cell receptor beta chains from one sample sequenced in a study of shared clonotypes between healthy human individuals. Clones were sequenced by immunoSEQ multiplex PCR, and TCRdb holds only the in-frame ones, with some missing. The table lists 2 million to 3 million clones, more than 90% of them singletons. Material for sequencing was naive CD4+ T cells sorted from blood. Subset indicated: CD45RA+ positively selected. These TCRs come from a man between 18 and 35 years old in good health.

The V gene is TRBV10-3, the J gene TRBJ1-2; no firm D call. CDR1 ENHRY and CDR2 SYGVKD come from the germline V gene. CDR3 length equals 14 residues. The V and J ends lost 2 bases and 2 bases respectively, with 9 bases between them. CDR3 DNA sequence: TGTGCCATCAGTGAGGTCTCGGCCAACTATGGCTACACCTTC. Translation gives CAISEVSANYGYTF.

V is TRBV19 and J is TRBJ1-3; 7 nucleotides agree with TRBD1. Germline assignment: CDR1 LNHDA and CDR2 SQIVND (reference sequence). CDR3 length equals 16 residues. Trimming removed 3 bases from V and 0 bases from J; junction bases left unmatched: 5. Written as DNA, the CDR3 is TGTGCCAGTAGTATCTCGGCAGGGGGCTCTGGAAACACCATATATTTT. Encoded protein: CASSISAGGSGNTIYF.